This T cell receptor beta chain was sequenced in a study of Ad26.COV2.S vaccination and SARS-CoV-2 variants. Study observations and caveats: CD8+ and CD4+ T cells specific for spike reportedly responded with substantial breadth after vaccination. Recipients of vaccine and of placebo showed similar breadth of their non-spike TCR repertoires.

Clones were sequenced by immunoSEQ multiplex PCR, and TCRdb holds only the in-frame ones, with some missing. This table holds roughly 92,000 clones, approximately 86% found once. Details on this clone: Its antigen remains unidentified.

This CDR3 has 15 residues. In germline, CDR1 is LGHNA, CDR2 YSLEER. V lost 4 bases and J lost 2; bases outside the gene matches: 8. This chain connects TRBV4-3 to TRBJ2-7; 7 bases map to TRBD2. The material was peripheral blood, obtained after recovery from COVID-19. The receptor was isolated from a human donor who had recovered from COVID-19. In nucleotides, the CDR3 is TGCGCCAGCAGCCCCGGGGTAGCGGGTGCCTACGAGCAGTACTTC. Translation: CASSPGVAGAYEQYF.